What follows are 24 T cell receptor beta chains derived from one specimen sequenced in a study of blood T cell repertoires in COVID-19. Data came from immunoSEQ multiplex PCR; TCRdb stores just in-frame clones and leaves some out. The sample yields about 100,000 clones, roughly nine tenths seen once. Sequencing was carried out using peripheral blood. The receptors stem from a man aged 55-75 years with acute or convalescent COVID-19.

The chain is built from TRBV28 and TRBJ2-5; no firm D call. The CDR3 extends over 13 amino acids. CDR1 is MDHEN and CDR2 is SYDVKM in the germline V gene. V was pared by 5 bases and J by 2 bases, with 9 bases between. CDR3 sequence reads: CASSPIRQETQYF. The DNA of the CDR3 is TGTGCCAGCAGTCCTATCCGACAAGAGACCCAGTACTTC.

Notes on this clone: Other DNA sequences from this sample encode an identical CDR3 as well. The CDR3 sequence: CATSDPGQGNYGYTF. The CDR3 DNA is TGTGCCACCAGTGATCCCGGACAGGGTAACTATGGCTACACCTTC. This chain joins TRBV24-1 and TRBJ1-2; 8 bases map to TRBD1. The CDR3 totals 15 residues. Germline-derived CDR1 and CDR2 are KGHDR and SFDVKD. V was clipped by 3 bases and J by 1 base; unmatched bases: 3.

The gene calls are TRBV7-3 and TRBJ1-5, with 10 positions matching TRBD1. V shed 2 bases and J 0 bases; nucleotides not matched to a gene: 13. This CDR3 contains 20 residues. CDR1 and CDR2 from the germline V gene are SGHTA and FQGTGA. CDR3 residues: CASSLPCATGGLGSNQPQHF. CDR3 DNA sequence: TGTGCCAGCAGCTTACCGTGCGCGACAGGGGGCTTGGGTAGCAATCAGCCCCAGCATTTT.

The V gene is TRBV9, the J gene TRBJ2-7, with D possibly matching TRBD2 (6 bases). The CDR3 has 15 amino acids. Trimming removed 0 bases from V and 2 bases from J, with 12 bases in between. Germline lookup yields CDR1 SGDLS and CDR2 YYNGEE. CDR3 sequence reads: CASSVAGDGAYEQYF. The CDR3 bases are TGTGCCAGCAGCGTAGCGGGGGATGGGGCCTACGAGCAGTACTTC.

V is TRBV2 and J is TRBJ2-6; TRBD1 aligns across 9 bases. The length of the CDR3 is 19 residues. Germline V gene data show CDR1 as SNHLY and CDR2 as FYNNEI. Germline trimming cut 3 bases from V and 1 base from J; bases unmatched to any gene: 10. CDR3 DNA sequence: TGTGCCAGCAGTGACTACGGGTTGGGGACAGGGTCTGGGGCCAACGTCCTGACTTTC. Translated, it gives CASSDYGLGTGSGANVLTF.

This chain connects TRBV5-1 to TRBJ2-2, with D uncertain. CDR3 length: 13 residues. Germline V CDR1 and CDR2: SGHRS, YFSETQ. V dropped 2 bases and J dropped 6 bases, with 8 bases sitting between them. The CDR3 protein is CASSFGASGELFF. CDR3 coding DNA: TGCGCCAGCAGCTTCGGAGCATCCGGGGAGCTGTTTTTT. Using reference TRBV5-1 and TRBJ2-2 for the parts outside the CDR3, the full variable domain is KAGVTQTPRYLIKTRGQQVTLSCSPISGHRSVSWYQQTPGQGLQFLFEYFSETQRNKGNFPGRFSGRQFSNSRSEMNVSTLELGDSALYLCASSFGASGELFFGEGSRLTVL.

The gene calls are TRBV27 and TRBJ2-7; tentative D call: TRBD1 (6 bases). The length of the CDR3 is 15 residues. CDR1 and CDR2 (germline): MNHEY, SMNVEV (reference sequence). V lost 5 bases and J lost 1, with 15 bases in between. This chain's CDR3 is CASSPQGPSSYEQYV. CDR3 in DNA: TGTGCCAGCAGTCCCCAGGGGCCGAGTTCCTACGAGCAGTACGTC.

The V gene is TRBV10-1, the J gene TRBJ1-1, with D unresolved. Trimming left V 6 bases short and J 1 base short, with 12 bases between. The CDR3 consists of 14 residues. Germline V lookup: CDR1 WNHNN, CDR2 SYGVQD (reference sequence). CDR3 sequence reads: CASSSKAGNTEAFF. The CDR3 nucleotides are TGCGCCAGCAGCTCGAAAGCGGGGAACACTGAAGCTTTCTTT.

The sample holds a few counts of this clone. The V and J genes are TRBV11-2 and TRBJ2-7; the match to TRBD2 covers 10 bases. The CDR3 length is 16 residues. CDR1 and CDR2 from the germline V gene are SGHAT and FQNNGV. V gave up 4 bases and J gave up 3 bases; unmatched junction bases: 9. CDR3 residues: CASSSRPGLAIYEQYF. CDR3 DNA: TGTGCCAGCAGCTCACGGCCGGGACTAGCGATCTACGAGCAGTACTTC.

This chain connects TRBV7-6 to TRBJ2-1; TRBD2 agrees at 7 bases. Per the germline V gene, CDR1 is SGHVS and CDR2 is FNYEAQ. The CDR3 has 15 amino acids. The junction had 11 bases not matched to a gene; V was cut back by 5 bases and J by 7 bases. The CDR3 DNA reads as TGTGCCAGCAGCCCGGGACTACCTGGAGCAAATGAGCAGTTCTTC. This sequence encodes CASSPGLPGANEQFF.

This clone was detected once. This chain uses TRBV30 with TRBJ1-3; unclear D gene. V lost 1 base and J lost 1, with 8 bases in between. This CDR3 has 14 amino acids. Per germline, CDR1 GTSNPN and CDR2 SVGIG (reference sequence). CDR3 nucleotide sequence: TGTGCCTGGAGTGCCGGGGATTCTGGAAACACCATATATTTT. This translates into CAWSAGDSGNTIYF.

The chain joins TRBV14 to TRBJ1-5, with 11 bases lining up with TRBD1. The CDR3 covers 23 residues. Per germline, CDR1 SGHDN and CDR2 FVKESK. The V gene end was trimmed by 0 bases and the J gene end by 1 base; junction bases not matched to a gene: 20. The CDR3 spells CASSQEKSLEFSGQGVSNQPQHF. In DNA, the CDR3 is TGTGCCAGCAGCCAAGAGAAGAGTTTGGAATTCTCGGGACAGGGGGTCAGCAATCAGCCCCAGCATTTT.

This chain connects TRBV6-6 to TRBJ2-7, with D possibly matching TRBD1 (8 bases). This CDR3 spans 15 amino acids. Germline V gene lookup returns CDR1 MNHNY and CDR2 SVGAGI (reference sequence). Trimming pared 4 bases from V and 4 bases from J, leaving 17 bases between. The CDR3 DNA is TGTGCCAGCAGTTCTATGGACAGGGAGGGGTACGAGCAGTACTTC. Residues: CASSSMDREGYEQYF.

The chain joins TRBV7-2 to TRBJ2-5, with D maybe TRBD1 (6 bases). CDR1 and CDR2 (germline): SGHTA, FQGNSA. The V end lost 5 bases, the J end lost 7 bases, and 17 bases lay between the germline ends. The CDR3 consists of 14 residues. CDR3 region: CASSTGSFRGTQYF. The CDR3 DNA sequence: TGTGCCAGCAGCACAGGGAGTTTCCGGGGGACCCAGTACTTC.

V usage is TRBV27 and J usage is TRBJ1-2; 11 bases match TRBD1. Germline V gene sequence: CDR1 MNHEY, CDR2 SMNVEV (reference sequence). The V segment lost 6 bases and the J segment 4 bases; nucleotides outside the gene matches: 10. The CDR3 is 16 amino acids. DNA for the CDR3: TGTGCCAGCAGACCTGGACAGGGGGCGCCTCGCTATGGCTACACCTTC. The encoded protein is CASRPGQGAPRYGYTF.

CDR3 sequence: CASSLEGASTDTQYF. CDR3 coding DNA: TGTGCCAGCAGCTTGGAGGGAGCCAGCACAGATACGCAGTATTTT. The V gene is TRBV5-4, the J gene TRBJ2-3, with D maybe TRBD2 (5 bases). CDR3 length equals 15 residues. V was pared by 0 bases and J by 0 bases, with 8 bases between. CDR1 and CDR2 (germline): SGHNT, YYREEE (reference sequence).

The genes are TRBV6-1 and TRBJ2-1, with TRBD2 matching over 10 bases. Germline loops: CDR1 MNHNS, CDR2 SASEGT. After removal of 7 bases from V and 8 bases from J, the junction contained 11 bases not matched to a gene. The CDR3 totals 15 residues. Written as DNA, the CDR3 is TGTGCCAGCATCGATACTCTAGCGGGAGTGCATGAGCAGTTCTTC. Amino acid sequence: CASIDTLAGVHEQFF.

This clone was detected a few times. The chain recombines TRBV6-1 with TRBJ2-3; 11 bases agree with TRBD2. The CDR3 has 15 amino acids. Unmatched junction bases numbered 3, after V lost 2 bases and J lost 5 bases. The germline V gene encodes CDR1 MNHNS and CDR2 SASEGT. DNA of the CDR3: TGTGCCAGCAGTGAACTAGCGGGAGGATTAGATACGCAGTATTTT. Translation: CASSELAGGLDTQYF.

The chain links TRBV29-1 to TRBJ2-5; D remains ambiguous. Germline CDR1 is SQVTM and CDR2 is ANQGSEA. Deletions cut 4 bases from V and 2 bases from J, with 8 bases between. There are 12 residues in the CDR3. The DNA of the CDR3 is TGCAGCGTTGTTTTCAGTCAAGAGACCCAGTACTTC. It specifies CSVVFSQETQYF.

This rearrangement joins TRBV15 to TRBJ1-3; D is perhaps TRBD1 (6 bases). The germline V gene has CDR1 LNHNV and CDR2 YYDKDF (reference sequence). The CDR3 is made up of 16 amino acids. V was pared by 2 bases and J by 2 bases, with 13 bases between. Here the CDR3 DNA reads TGTGCCACCAGCAGAAGACAGGACCTCACTGGAAACACCATATATTTT. Translating it yields CATSRRQDLTGNTIYF. Using reference TRBV15 and TRBJ1-3 for the parts outside the CDR3, the full variable domain is DAMVIQNPRYQVTQFGKPVTLSCSQTLNHNVMYWYQQKSSQAPKLLFHYYDKDFNNEADTPDNFQSRRPNTSFCFLDIRSPGLGDTAMYLCATSRRQDLTGNTIYFGEGSWLTVV.

The V call is TRBV5-6, the J call TRBJ1-1, with D possibly TRBD1 on 6 matching bases. Germline CDR1 reads SGHDT; CDR2 reads YYEEEE. The V end was cut by 4 bases, the J end by 6 bases, with 19 bases between. This CDR3 is 15 amino acids long. The CDR3 coding sequence is TGTGCCAGCAGCCTAAGGGGGGGGCTAGGCCCTGAAGCTTTCTTT. Protein sequence: CASSLRGGLGPEAFF.

V usage is TRBV5-5 and J usage is TRBJ2-1; 9 nucleotides line up with TRBD2. V trimming: 1 base; J trimming: 8 bases; junction bases outside the gene matches: 22. The CDR3 runs to 20 residues. Germline assignment: CDR1 SGHKS and CDR2 YYEKEE (reference sequence). The CDR3 sequence: CASSLTSLRRFSGRIDEQFF. The CDR3 nucleotides are TGTGCCAGCAGCTTGACCTCGTTACGCCGTTTTAGCGGGAGAATCGATGAGCAGTTCTTC. Filled out from reference TRBV5-5 and TRBJ2-1, the complete variable domain reads DAGVTQSPTHLIKTRGQQVTLRCSPISGHKSVSWYQQVLGQGPQFIFQYYEKEERGRGNFPDRFSARQFPNYSSELNVNALLLGDSALYLCASSLTSLRRFSGRIDEQFFGPGTRLTVL.

The gene calls are TRBV6-5 and TRBJ1-2, with a tentative D call TRBD1 (5 bases). There are 11 residues in the CDR3. Germline lookup yields CDR1 MNHEY and CDR2 SVGAGI. V gave up 6 bases and J gave up 6 bases, with 8 bases separating them. CDR3 residues: CASRGGDGYTF. The CDR3 coding sequence is TGTGCCAGCAGGGGGGGAGATGGCTACACCTTC.

This clone was counted a few times. J is TRBJ2-1 and V is TRBV29-1; TRBD2 matches 7 bases. The V segment lost 3 bases and the J segment 2 bases; nucleotides outside the gene matches: 1. Germline-derived CDR1 and CDR2 are SQVTM and ANQGSEA. The CDR3 has 13 residues. The CDR3: CSVERETYNEQFF. The CDR3 DNA follows: TGCAGCGTTGAGCGGGAGACCTACAATGAGCAGTTCTTC.